This TCR beta chain was recorded in a study of technical replicates of blood from a few donors. Trimming cost V 1 base and J 2 bases, with 16 bases left between them. Germline V gives CDR1 MDHEN, CDR2 SYDVKM. The CDR3 is made up of 17 amino acids. Using immunoSEQ multiplex PCR, the repertoire was profiled, and TCRdb retains in-frame clones only, with some absent. The table includes 68,000 or so clones, about 97% detected once. This receptor was taken from a human donor in good health. The sample comprised T cells isolated from PBMCs. This chain uses TRBV28 with TRBJ2-3, with D perhaps TRBD2 (5 bases). CDR3 protein: CASSLYTQSGNTDTQYF. For the CDR3, the DNA is TGTGCCAGCAGTTTATATACCCAGTCGGGAAACACAGATACGCAGTATTTT.